Listed here is a single TCR beta chain. Its antigen is undetermined. Libraries were prepared by immunoSEQ multiplex PCR; TCRdb keeps only in-frame clonotypes and omits some of them. The data show about 1.1 million clones, with around 82% seen just once and 0.55% to 0.7% held by the top ten. This sample stems from a study of shared clonotypes between healthy human individuals. Whole-study findings and limits: The sole specimen, blood, was sampled, and tissue repertoires likely differ.

V gave up 1 base and J gave up 3 bases, with 15 bases separating them. Germline loops: CDR1 SEHNR, CDR2 FQNEAQ (reference sequence). This CDR3 has 16 residues. The sample consisted of memory CD4+ T cells from PBMCs. Subset described: CD45RA-negative fraction. The sequence was collected from a man aged 18 to 29 in good health. Some clones in this sample may be carry-over from other donors' samples. This chain links TRBV7-9 with TRBJ2-5; D may be TRBD1 or TRBD2 (5 bases each). The CDR3 reads CASSLVVEWGKETQYF. DNA for the CDR3: TGTGCCAGCAGCTTAGTGGTGGAATGGGGGAAAGAGACCCAGTACTTC.